Many counts were recorded for the clone carrying this TCR beta chain. The target antigen is unknown. These data come from a study of T cells in Graves' hyperthyroidism and ophthalmopathy. The study's findings and limits: Most thyroid clonotypes expanded above 0.001 were also detected in blood.

RNA transcripts were the template for amplifying TCR beta CDR3 regions. First-round RT-PCR with HTBI primers amplified the TCR CDR3 region. TCRdb re-called the multiplex PCR reads through MiXCR, storing one row per CDR3 protein. The sample contains 610,000 or so distinct CDR3 sequences, approximately 44% of which appear only once. Germline assignment: CDR1 SEHNR and CDR2 FQNEAQ (reference sequence). Trimming cost V 1 base and J 1 base, with 7 bases left between them. This CDR3 is 14 amino acids long. Graves' hyperthyroidism showing no ophthalmopathy progression within 18 months was considered stable. Patients aged 18 to 65 had newly diagnosed hyperthyroidism of under 2 months' duration.

This chain links TRBV7-9 with TRBJ1-1; D is ambiguous. The clonotype was recovered from a woman in her late teens or twenties with Graves' hyperthyroidism. The specimen was peripheral blood or thyroid tissue (not recorded which). For the CDR3, the DNA is TGTGCCAGCAGCTTAGTTTTGGGGAACACTGAAGCTTTCTTT. Translated: CASSLVLGNTEAFF.